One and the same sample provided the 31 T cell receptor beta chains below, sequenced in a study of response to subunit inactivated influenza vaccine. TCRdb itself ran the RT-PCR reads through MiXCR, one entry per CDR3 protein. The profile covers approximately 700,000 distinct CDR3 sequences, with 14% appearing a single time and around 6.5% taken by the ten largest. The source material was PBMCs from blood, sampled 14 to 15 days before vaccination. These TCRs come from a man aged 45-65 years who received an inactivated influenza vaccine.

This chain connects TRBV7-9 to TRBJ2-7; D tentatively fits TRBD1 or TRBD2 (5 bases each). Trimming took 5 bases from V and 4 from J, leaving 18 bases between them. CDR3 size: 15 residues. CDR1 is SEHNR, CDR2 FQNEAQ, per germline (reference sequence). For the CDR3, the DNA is TGTGCCAGCAGCGCCGGGACGGCACCTCCTTACGAGCAGTACTTC. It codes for CASSAGTAPPYEQYF.

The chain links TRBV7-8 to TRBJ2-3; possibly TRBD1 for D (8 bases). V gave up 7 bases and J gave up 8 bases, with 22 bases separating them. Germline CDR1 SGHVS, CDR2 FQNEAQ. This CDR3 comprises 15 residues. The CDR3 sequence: CASTLGGGRGLTQYF. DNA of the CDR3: TGTGCCAGCACCCTAGGGGGGGGCAGGGGGCTTACGCAGTATTTT.

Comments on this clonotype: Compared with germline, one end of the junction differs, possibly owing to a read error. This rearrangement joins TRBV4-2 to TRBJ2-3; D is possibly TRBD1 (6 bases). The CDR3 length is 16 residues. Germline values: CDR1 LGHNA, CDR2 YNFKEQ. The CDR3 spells CASSQDSTGGVDTEYF. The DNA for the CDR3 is TGTGCCAGCAGCCAAGATTCGACAGGAGGAGTAGATACGGAGTATTTT.

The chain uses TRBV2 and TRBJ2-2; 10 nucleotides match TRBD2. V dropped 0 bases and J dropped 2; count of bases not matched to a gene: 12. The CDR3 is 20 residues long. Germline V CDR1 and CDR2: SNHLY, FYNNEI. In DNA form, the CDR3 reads TGTGCCAGCAGTGAAGCTAGCGGGGGGCCGGAGCCTTTTAACACCGGGGAGCTGTTTTTT. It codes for CASSEASGGPEPFNTGELFF.

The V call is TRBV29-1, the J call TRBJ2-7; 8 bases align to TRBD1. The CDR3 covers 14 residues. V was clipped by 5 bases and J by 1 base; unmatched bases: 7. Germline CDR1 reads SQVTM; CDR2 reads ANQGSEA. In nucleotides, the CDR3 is TGCAGCGTTAAGGACAGGGCGGGATCCTACGAGCAGTACTTC. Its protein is CSVKDRAGSYEQYF.

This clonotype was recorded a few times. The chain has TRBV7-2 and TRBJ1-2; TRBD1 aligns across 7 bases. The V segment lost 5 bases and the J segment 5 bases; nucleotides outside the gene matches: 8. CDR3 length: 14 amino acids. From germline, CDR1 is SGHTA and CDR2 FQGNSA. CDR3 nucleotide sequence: TGTGCCAGCAGCAGAGATGGGACAGTTTATGGCTACACCTTC. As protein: CASSRDGTVYGYTF.

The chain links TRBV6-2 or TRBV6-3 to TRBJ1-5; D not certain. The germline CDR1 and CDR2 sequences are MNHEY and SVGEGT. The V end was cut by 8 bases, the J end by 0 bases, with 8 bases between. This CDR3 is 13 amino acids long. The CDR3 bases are TGTGCCAGCTGTGAGTATAGCAATCAGCCCCAGCATTTT. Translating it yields CASCEYSNQPQHF.

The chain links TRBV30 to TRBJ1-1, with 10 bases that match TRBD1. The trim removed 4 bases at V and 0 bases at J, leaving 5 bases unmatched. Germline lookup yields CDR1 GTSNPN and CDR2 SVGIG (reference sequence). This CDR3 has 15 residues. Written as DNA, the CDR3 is TGTGCCTGGAAGGGGACAGGGGTATTGAACACTGAAGCTTTCTTT. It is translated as CAWKGTGVLNTEAFF. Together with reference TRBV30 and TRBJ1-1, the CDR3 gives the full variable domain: SQTIHQWPATLVQPVGSPLSLECTVEGTSNPNLYWYRQAAGRGLQLLFYSVGIGQISSEVPQNLSASRPQDRQFILSSKKLLLSDSGFYLCAWKGTGVLNTEAFFGQGTRLTVV.

CDR3 in amino acids: CASRPSTGIYGNTIYF. The CDR3 DNA is TGTGCCAGTAGACCCAGCACAGGGATATATGGAAACACCATATATTTT. This chain connects TRBV19 to TRBJ1-3, with D tentatively TRBD1 (6 bases). The CDR3 loop spans 16 amino acids. The V gene lost 6 bases and the J gene lost 3 bases, with 18 bases spanning the gap. Germline V CDR1 and CDR2: LNHDA, SQIVND (reference sequence).

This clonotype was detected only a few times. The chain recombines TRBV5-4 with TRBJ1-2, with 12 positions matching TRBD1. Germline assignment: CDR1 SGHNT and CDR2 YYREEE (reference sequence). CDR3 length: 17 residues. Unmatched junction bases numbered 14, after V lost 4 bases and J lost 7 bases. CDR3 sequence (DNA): TGTGCCAGCAGCCGCGAGGGACAGGGGGCTCGGGGCTCTGGCTACACCTTC. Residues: CASSREGQGARGSGYTF.

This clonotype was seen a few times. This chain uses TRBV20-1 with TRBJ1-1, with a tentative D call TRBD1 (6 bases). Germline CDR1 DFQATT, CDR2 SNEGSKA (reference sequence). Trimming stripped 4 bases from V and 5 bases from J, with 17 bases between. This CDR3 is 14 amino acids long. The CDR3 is CSATFGGRGTEAFF. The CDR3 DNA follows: TGCAGTGCTACATTTGGGGGGCGAGGGACTGAAGCTTTCTTT.

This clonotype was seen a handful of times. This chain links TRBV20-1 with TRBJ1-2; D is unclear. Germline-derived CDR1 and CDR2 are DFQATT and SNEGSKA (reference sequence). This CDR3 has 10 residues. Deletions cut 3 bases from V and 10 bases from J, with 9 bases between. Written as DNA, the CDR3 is TGCAGTGCTAGCAGTCCGGACTACACCTTC. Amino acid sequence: CSASSPDYTF.

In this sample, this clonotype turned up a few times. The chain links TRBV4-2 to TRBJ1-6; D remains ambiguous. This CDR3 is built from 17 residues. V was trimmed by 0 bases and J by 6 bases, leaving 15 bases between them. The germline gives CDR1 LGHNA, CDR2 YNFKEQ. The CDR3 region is CASSQEARSGVNSPLHF. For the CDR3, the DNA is TGTGCCAGCAGCCAAGAAGCCCGCTCCGGGGTTAATTCACCCCTCCACTTT.

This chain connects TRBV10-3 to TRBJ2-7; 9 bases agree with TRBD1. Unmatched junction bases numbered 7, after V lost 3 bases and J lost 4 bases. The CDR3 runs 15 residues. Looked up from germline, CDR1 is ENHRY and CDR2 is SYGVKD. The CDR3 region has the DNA TGTGCCATCAGTGATCCCGGGACAGGGAAATACGAGCAGTACTTC. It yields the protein CAISDPGTGKYEQYF.

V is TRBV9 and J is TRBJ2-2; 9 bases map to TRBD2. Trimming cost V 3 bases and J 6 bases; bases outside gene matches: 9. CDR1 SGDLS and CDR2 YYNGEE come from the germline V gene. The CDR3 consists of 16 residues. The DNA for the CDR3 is TGTGCCAGCAGCGGATCGAGTAGCGGGAGTCCCGGGGAGCTGTTTTTT. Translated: CASSGSSSGSPGELFF.

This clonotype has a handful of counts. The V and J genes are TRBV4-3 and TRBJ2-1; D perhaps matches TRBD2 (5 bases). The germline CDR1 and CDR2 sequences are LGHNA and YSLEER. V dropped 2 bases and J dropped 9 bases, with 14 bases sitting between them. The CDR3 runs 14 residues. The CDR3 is CASSQSDSKGEQFF. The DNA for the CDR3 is TGCGCCAGCAGCCAATCGGACTCGAAGGGTGAGCAGTTCTTC.

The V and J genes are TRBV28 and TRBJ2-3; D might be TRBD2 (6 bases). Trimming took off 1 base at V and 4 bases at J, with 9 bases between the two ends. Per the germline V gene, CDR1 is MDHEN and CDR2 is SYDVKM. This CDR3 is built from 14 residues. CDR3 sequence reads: CASSLSGDADTQYF. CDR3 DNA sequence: TGTGCCAGCAGTTTATCGGGGGATGCAGATACGCAGTATTTT.

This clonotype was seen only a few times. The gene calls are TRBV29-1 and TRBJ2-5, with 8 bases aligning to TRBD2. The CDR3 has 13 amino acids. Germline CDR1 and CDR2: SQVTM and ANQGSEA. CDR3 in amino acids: CSFGRAAQETQYF. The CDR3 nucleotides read TGCAGTTTCGGGAGGGCTGCCCAAGAGACCCAGTACTTC.

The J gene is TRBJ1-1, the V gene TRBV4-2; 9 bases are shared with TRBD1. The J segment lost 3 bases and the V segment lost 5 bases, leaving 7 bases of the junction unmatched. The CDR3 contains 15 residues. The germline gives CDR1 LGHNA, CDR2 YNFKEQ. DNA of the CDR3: TGTGCCAGCAGCAAACGACAGGGGGGGGACACTGAAGCTTTCTTT. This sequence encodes CASSKRQGGDTEAFF.

The CDR3 here is CASQGPYEQYF. The DNA for the CDR3 is TGCGCCAGCCAGGGACCCTACGAGCAGTACTTC. The chain is built from TRBV10-2 and TRBJ2-7; D tentatively fits TRBD1 or TRBD2 (5 bases each). The length of the CDR3 is 11 residues. The V and J ends lost 8 bases and 2 bases respectively, with 7 bases between them. CDR1 WSHSY and CDR2 SAAADI come from the germline V gene.

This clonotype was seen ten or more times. In DNA form, the CDR3 reads TGTGCCAGCAGGGGACAGGGGGCCTCCTACGAGCAGTACTTC. Its protein is CASRGQGASYEQYF. The chain joins TRBV12-3 or TRBV12-4 to TRBJ2-7; 12 bases fit TRBD1. V shed 6 bases and J 0 bases; nucleotides not matched to a gene: 0. This CDR3 has 14 amino acids.

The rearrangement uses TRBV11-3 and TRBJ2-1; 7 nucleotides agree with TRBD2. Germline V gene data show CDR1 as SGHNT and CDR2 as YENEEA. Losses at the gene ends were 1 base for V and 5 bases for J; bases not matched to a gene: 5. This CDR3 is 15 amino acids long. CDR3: CASSLGRSGHNEQFF. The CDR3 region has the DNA TGTGCCAGCAGCTTAGGACGTAGCGGGCACAATGAGCAGTTCTTC. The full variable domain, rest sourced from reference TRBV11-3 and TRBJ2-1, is EAGVVQSPRYKIIEKKQPVAFWCNPISGHNTLYWYLQNLGQGPELLIRYENEEAVDDSQLPKDRFSAERLKGVDSTLKIQPAELGDSAVYLCASSLGRSGHNEQFFGPGTRLTVL.

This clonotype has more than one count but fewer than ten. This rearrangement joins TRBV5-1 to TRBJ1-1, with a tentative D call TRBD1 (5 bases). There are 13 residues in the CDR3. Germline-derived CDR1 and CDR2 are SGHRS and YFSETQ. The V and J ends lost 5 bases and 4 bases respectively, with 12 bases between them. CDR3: CASSPGHSTEAFF. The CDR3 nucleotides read TGCGCCAGCAGTCCAGGGCACAGCACTGAAGCTTTCTTT.

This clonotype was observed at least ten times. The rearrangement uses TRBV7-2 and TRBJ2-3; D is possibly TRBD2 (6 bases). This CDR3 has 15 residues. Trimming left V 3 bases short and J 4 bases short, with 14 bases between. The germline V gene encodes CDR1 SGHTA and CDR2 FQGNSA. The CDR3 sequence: CASSFGGGMADTQYF. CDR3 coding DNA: TGTGCCAGCAGCTTTGGGGGAGGTATGGCAGATACGCAGTATTTT.

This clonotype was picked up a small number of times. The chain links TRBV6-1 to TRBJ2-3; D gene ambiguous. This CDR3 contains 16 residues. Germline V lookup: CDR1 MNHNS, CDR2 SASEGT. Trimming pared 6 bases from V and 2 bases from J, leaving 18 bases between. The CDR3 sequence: CASRANEAAVTDTQYF. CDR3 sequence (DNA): TGTGCCAGCAGGGCTAACGAGGCCGCGGTCACAGATACGCAGTATTTT.

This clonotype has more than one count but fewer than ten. The CDR3, as DNA: TGTGCCATCAGTGATTCAAGTGGGAGCACAGATACGCAGTATTTT. Amino acids: CAISDSSGSTDTQYF. The chain has TRBV10-3 and TRBJ2-3; D is ambiguous. Germline CDR1 ENHRY, CDR2 SYGVKD. The CDR3 runs to 15 residues. V lost 3 bases and J 0 bases, leaving 10 bases between the germline ends.

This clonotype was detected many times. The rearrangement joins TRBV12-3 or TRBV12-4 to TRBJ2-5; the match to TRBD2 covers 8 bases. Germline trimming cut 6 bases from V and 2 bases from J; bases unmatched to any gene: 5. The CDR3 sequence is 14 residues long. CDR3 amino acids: CASSRGLEQETQYF. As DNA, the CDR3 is TGTGCCAGCAGCCGGGGACTAGAGCAAGAGACCCAGTACTTC.

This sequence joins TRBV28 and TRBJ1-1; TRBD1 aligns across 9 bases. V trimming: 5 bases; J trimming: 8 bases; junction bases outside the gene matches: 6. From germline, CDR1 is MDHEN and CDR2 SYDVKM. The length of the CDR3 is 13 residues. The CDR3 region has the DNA TGTGCCAGCAGTCTTCACAGGGGGCGGGAAGCTTTCTTT. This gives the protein CASSLHRGREAFF.

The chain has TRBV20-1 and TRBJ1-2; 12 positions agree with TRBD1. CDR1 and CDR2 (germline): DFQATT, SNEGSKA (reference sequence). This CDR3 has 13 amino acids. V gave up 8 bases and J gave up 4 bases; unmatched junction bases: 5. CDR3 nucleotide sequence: TGCAGTCCCGGGACAGGGGGCGGCTATGGCTACACCTTC. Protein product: CSPGTGGGYGYTF.

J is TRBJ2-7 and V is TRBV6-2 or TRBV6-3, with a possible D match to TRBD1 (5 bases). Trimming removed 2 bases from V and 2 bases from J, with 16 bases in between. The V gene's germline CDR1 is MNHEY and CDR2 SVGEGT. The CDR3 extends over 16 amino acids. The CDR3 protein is CASSYVEDTAPYEQYF. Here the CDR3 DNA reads TGTGCCAGCAGTTACGTAGAGGACACCGCTCCCTACGAGCAGTACTTC.

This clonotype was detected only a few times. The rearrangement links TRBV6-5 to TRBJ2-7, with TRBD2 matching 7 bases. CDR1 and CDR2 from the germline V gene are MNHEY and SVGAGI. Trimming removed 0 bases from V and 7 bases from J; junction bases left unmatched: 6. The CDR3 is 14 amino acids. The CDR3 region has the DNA TGTGCCAGCAGTTACTCGGGGCGGGGGAAAGAGCAGTACTTC. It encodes CASSYSGRGKEQYF.